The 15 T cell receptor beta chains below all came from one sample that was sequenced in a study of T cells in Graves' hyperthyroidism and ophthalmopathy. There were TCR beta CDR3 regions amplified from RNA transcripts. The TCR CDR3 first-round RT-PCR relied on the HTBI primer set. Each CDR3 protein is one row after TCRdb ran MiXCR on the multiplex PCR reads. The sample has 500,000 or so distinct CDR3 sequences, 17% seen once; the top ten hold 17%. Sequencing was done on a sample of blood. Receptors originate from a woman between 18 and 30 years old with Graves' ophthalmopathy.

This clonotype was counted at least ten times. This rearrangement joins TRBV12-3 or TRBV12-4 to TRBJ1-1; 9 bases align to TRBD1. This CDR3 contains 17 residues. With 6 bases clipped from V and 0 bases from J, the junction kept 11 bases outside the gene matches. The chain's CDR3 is CASRSDRGASMNTEAFF. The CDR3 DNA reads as TGTGCCAGCAGAAGCGACAGGGGGGCCTCCATGAACACTGAAGCTTTCTTT.

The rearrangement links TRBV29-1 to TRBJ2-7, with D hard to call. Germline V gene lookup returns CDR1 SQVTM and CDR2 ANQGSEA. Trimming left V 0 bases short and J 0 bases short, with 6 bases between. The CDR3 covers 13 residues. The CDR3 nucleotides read TGCAGCGTTGAAGAAGAAGACTCCTACGAGCAGTACTTC. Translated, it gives CSVEEEDSYEQYF.

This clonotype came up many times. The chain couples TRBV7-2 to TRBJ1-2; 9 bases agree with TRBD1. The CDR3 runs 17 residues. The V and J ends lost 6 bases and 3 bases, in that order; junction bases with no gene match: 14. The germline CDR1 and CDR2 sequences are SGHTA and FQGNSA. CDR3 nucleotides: TGTGCCAGCAGGAGAGGAGGGGGGACAGGGAAGGACTATGGCTACACCTTC. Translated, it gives CASRRGGGTGKDYGYTF. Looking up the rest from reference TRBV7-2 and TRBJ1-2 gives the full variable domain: GAGVSQSPSNKVTEKGKDVELRCDPISGHTALYWYRQSLGQGLEFLIYFQGNSAPDKSGLPSDRFSAERTGGSVSTLTIQRTQQEDSAVYLCASRRGGGTGKDYGYTFGSGTRLTVV.

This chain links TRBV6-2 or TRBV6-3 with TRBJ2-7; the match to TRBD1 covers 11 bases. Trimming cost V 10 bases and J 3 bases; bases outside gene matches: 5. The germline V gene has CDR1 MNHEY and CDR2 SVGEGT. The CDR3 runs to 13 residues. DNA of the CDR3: TGTGCCATCACCGGGACAGGGGGCTACGAGCAGTACTTC. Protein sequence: CAITGTGGYEQYF.

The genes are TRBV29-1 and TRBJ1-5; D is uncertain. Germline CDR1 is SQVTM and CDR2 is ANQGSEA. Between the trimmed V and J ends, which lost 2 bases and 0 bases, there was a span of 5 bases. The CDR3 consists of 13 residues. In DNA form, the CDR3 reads TGCAGCGTTGAATATTCTAGCAATCAGCCCCAGCATTTT. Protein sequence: CSVEYSSNQPQHF.

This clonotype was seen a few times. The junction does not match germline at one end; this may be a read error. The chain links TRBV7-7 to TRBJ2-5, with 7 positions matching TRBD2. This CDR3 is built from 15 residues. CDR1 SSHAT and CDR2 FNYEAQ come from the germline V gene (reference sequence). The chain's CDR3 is CASSLLGTGGEIQYF. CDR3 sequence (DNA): TGTGCTAGCAGCCTCCTCGGGACGGGGGGAGAAATCCAGTACTTC.

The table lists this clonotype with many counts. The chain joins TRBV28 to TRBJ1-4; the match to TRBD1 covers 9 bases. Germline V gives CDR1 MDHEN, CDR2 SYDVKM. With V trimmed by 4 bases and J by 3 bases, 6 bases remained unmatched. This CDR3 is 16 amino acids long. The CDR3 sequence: CASSSLGTGPNEKLFF. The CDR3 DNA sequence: TGTGCCAGCAGTTCACTGGGGACAGGGCCTAATGAAAAACTGTTTTTT.

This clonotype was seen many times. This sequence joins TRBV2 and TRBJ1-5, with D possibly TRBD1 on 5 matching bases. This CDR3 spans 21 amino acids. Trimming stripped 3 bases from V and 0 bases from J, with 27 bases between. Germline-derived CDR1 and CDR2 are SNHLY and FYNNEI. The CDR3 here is CASSDSGGMFAFTYSNQPQHF. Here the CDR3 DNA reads TGTGCCAGCAGTGATTCGGGGGGAATGTTTGCTTTCACATATAGCAATCAGCCCCAGCATTTT.

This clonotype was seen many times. The CDR3 is CASSNRDKETQPQHF. In nucleotides, the CDR3 is TGTGCCAGCAGTAACAGGGACAAAGAGACACAGCCCCAGCATTTT. The chain links TRBV28 to TRBJ1-5; the D gene is possibly TRBD1 (6 bases). This CDR3 is built from 15 residues. The V gene lost 5 bases and the J gene lost 7 bases, with 18 bases spanning the gap. Germline-derived CDR1 and CDR2 are MDHEN and SYDVKM. The variable domain in full, completed from reference TRBV28 and TRBJ1-5, reads DVKVTQSSRYLVKRTGEKVFLECVQDMDHENMFWYRQDPGLGLRLIYFSYDVKMKEKGDIPEGYSVSREKKERFSLILESASTNQTSMYLCASSNRDKETQPQHFGDGTRLSIL.

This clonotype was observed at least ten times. The CDR3 nucleotides read TGTGCCAGCAGTTTCTGGCAGGGTCGGGGTACGCAGTATTTT. It codes for CASSFWQGRGTQYF. This chain connects TRBV28 to TRBJ2-3; D may correspond to TRBD1 or TRBD2 (5 bases each). The CDR3 has 14 amino acids. CDR1 MDHEN and CDR2 SYDVKM come from the germline V gene. V lost 3 bases and J lost 8, with 15 bases in between.

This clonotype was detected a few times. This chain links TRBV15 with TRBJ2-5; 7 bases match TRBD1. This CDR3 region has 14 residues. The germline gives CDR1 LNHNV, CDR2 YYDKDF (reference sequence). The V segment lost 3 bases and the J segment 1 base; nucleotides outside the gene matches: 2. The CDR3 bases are TGTGCCACCAGCAGGGGACAGTCCCAAGAGACCCAGTACTTC. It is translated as CATSRGQSQETQYF.

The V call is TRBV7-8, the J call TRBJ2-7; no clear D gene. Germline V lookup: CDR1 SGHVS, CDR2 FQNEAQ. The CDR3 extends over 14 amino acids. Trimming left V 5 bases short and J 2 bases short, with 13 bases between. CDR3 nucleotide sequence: TGTGCCAGCAGCCCAACACCTATTACCTACGAGCAGTACTTC. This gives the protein CASSPTPITYEQYF.

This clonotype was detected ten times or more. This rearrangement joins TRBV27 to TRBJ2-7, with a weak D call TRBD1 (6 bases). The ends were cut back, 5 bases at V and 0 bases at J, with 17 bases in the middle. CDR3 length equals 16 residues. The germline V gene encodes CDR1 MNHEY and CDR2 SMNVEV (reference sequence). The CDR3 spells CASSPRTGTFSYEQYF. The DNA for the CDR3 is TGTGCCAGCAGTCCCCGAACAGGGACCTTCTCCTACGAGCAGTACTTC.

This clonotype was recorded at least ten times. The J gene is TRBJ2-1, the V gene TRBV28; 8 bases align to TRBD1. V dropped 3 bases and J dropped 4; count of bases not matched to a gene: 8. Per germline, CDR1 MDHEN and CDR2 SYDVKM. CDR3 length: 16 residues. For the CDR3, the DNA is TGTGCCAGCAGTTTGCCCCCGACAGGGGTATACAATGAGCAGTTCTTC. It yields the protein CASSLPPTGVYNEQFF.

This CDR3 reads CASSSPGQGHEQYF. The CDR3 region has the DNA TGTGCCAGTAGTTCCCCGGGACAGGGTCACGAGCAGTACTTC. The V gene is TRBV11-2, the J gene TRBJ2-7; 9 positions match TRBD1. CDR1 is SGHAT, CDR2 FQNNGV, per germline. The V gene end was trimmed by 9 bases and the J gene end by 5 bases; junction bases not matched to a gene: 11. The CDR3 spans 14 residues.